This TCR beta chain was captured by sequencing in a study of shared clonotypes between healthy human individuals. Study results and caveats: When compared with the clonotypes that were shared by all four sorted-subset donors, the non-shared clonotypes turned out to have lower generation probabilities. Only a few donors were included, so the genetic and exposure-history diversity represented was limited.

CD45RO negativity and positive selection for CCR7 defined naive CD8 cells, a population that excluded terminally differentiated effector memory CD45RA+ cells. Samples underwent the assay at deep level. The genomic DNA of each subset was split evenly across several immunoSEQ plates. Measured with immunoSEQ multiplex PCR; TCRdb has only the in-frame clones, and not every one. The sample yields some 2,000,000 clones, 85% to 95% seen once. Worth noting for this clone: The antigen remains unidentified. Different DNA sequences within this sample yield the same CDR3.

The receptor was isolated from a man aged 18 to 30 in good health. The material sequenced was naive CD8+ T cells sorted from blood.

CDR3 nucleotide sequence: TGTGCCAGCAGTGACAATTCCTACGAGCAGTACTTC. Encoded protein: CASSDNSYEQYF. J is TRBJ2-7 and V is TRBV6-1; D gene ambiguous. The V end lost 3 bases, the J end lost 1 base, and 4 bases lay between the germline ends. This CDR3 region has 12 residues. CDR1 and CDR2 from the germline V gene are MNHNS and SASEGT.